These T cell receptor beta chains were read from a single sample in a study of T cell responses to AZD1222 COVID-19 vaccine. The assay was immunoSEQ multiplex PCR, and TCRdb's table has in-frame clones only and misses some. The profile shows about 150,000 clones, 90% of them singletons. Here the sequenced sample was peripheral blood, taken on day 0 of AZD1222 vaccination. The receptor source for this set is an adult in good health. Both conserved end residues are part of each CDR3. Fields, in order: CDR3 length, D gene, V gene, clone size, J gene, CDR3 protein, CDR3 DNA. The D gene is left open where the match is weak. Expanded clones are given a class, and other clones once, few, many or no size at all.

14	NA	TRBV7-9	once	TRBJ1-2	CASSLSGRGSGYTF	TGTGCCAGCAGCTTAAGTGGCAGGGGAAGCGGCTACACCTTC
13	NA	TRBV10-3	NA	TRBJ2-7	CAISEVATDEQYF	TGTGCCATCAGTGAGGTAGCGACCGACGAGCAGTACTTC
15	NA	TRBV19	NA	TRBJ1-2	CASSITPPHNYGYTF	TGTGCCAGTAGTATAACCCCCCCCCATAACTATGGCTACACCTTC
13	NA	TRBV30	NA	TRBJ1-5	CAWSLRNNQPQHF	TGTGCCTGGAGTCTCAGGAACAATCAGCCCCAGCATTTT
13	NA	TRBV6-5	NA	TRBJ1-6	CASSYRASVALHF	TGTGCCAGCAGTTACAGGGCCAGCGTCGCCCTCCACTTT
14	TRBD1	TRBV7-9	NA	TRBJ1-4	CASSSGTVNEKLFF	TGTGCCAGCAGCTCCGGGACAGTCAATGAAAAACTGTTTTTT
12	TRBD1	TRBV6-5	NA	TRBJ1-2	CAAGDRDFGYTF	TGTGCCGCCGGGGACAGGGACTTTGGCTACACCTTC
13	NA	TRBV27	NA	TRBJ1-1	CASSLDQGTEAFF	TGTGCCAGCAGTTTAGACCAGGGCACTGAAGCTTTCTTT
16	TRBD2	TRBV7-7	NA	TRBJ2-1	CASSPQPGTSGGEQFF	TGTGCTAGCAGCCCCCAGCCCGGGACTAGCGGGGGTGAGCAGTTCTTC
14	NA	TRBV11-2	NA	TRBJ1-1	CASSLAGAAGIAFF	TGTGCCAGCAGCTTAGCGGGGGCGGCAGGGATAGCTTTCTTT
16	TRBD1	TRBV6-1	NA	TRBJ2-1	CASSARDRVVRDEQFF	TGTGCCAGCAGTGCCCGGGACAGGGTGGTCCGGGATGAGCAGTTCTTC
15	NA	TRBV7-8	NA	TRBJ1-4	CASSSLQGSNEKLFF	TGTGCCAGCAGCTCACTGCAGGGGTCTAATGAAAAACTGTTTTTT
15	NA	TRBV6-5	NA	TRBJ1-1	CASTFGGPGTTEAFF	TGTGCCAGCACCTTCGGAGGGCCGGGGACAACTGAAGCTTTCTTT
16	TRBD1	TRBV3-1/TRBV3-2	NA	TRBJ2-5	CASSPRVSGTGETQYF	TGTGCCAGCAGCCCTCGGGTGTCGGGGACAGGAGAGACCCAGTACTTC
17	TRBD1	TRBV11-2	NA	TRBJ2-3	CASSPLTGTGPTDTQYF	TGTGCCAGCAGCCCCTTAACCGGGACAGGCCCCACAGATACGCAGTATTTT
17	TRBD2	TRBV9	NA	TRBJ2-2	CASSEGLAGTNTGELFF	TGTGCCAGCAGCGAGGGACTAGCGGGGACGAACACCGGGGAGCTGTTTTTT
13	NA	TRBV7-2	NA	TRBJ1-4	CASSRGTREKLFF	TGTGCCAGCAGCCGTGGGACCAGAGAAAAACTGTTTTTT
13	NA	TRBV11-2	NA	TRBJ1-2	CASSLAPDLGYTF	TGTGCCAGCAGCTTAGCACCCGATCTTGGCTACACCTTC
11	NA	TRBV6-1	NA	TRBJ1-5	CASSENQPQHF	TGTGCCAGCAGTGAAAATCAGCCCCAGCATTTT
15	TRBD1	TRBV3-1/TRBV3-2	NA	TRBJ2-7	CASSQRQGAGGEQYF	TGTGCCAGCAGCCAGAGACAGGGGGCTGGAGGCGAGCAGTACTTC
14	TRBD1	TRBV5-6	NA	TRBJ1-6	CASSPRQGNSPLHF	TGTGCCAGCAGCCCGAGACAGGGTAACTCACCCCTCCACTTT
14	TRBD1	TRBV6-2/TRBV6-3	NA	TRBJ2-7	CASSYRDRSYEQYF	TGTGCCAGCAGTTACAGGGACAGATCCTACGAGCAGTACTTC
13	NA	TRBV6-2/TRBV6-3	NA	TRBJ1-2	CASSPRQQYGYTF	TGTGCCAGCAGTCCGAGACAGCAGTATGGCTACACCTTC
17	TRBD2	TRBV27	NA	TRBJ2-7	CASSLRVAGGFSYEQYF	TGTGCCAGCAGTTTAAGGGTAGCGGGGGGCTTCTCCTACGAGCAGTACTTC
17	TRBD2	TRBV5-5	once	TRBJ2-3	CASSLARAGGREDTQYF	TGTGCCAGCAGCTTGGCCCGGGCGGGGGGGCGAGAAGATACGCAGTATTTT
12	NA	TRBV6-2/TRBV6-3	NA	TRBJ2-7	CASSSSVYEQYF	TGTGCCAGCAGTTCGTCTGTTTACGAGCAGTACTTC
16	NA	TRBV7-9	few	TRBJ2-3	CATEGQRPPYTDTQYF	TGTGCCACGGAGGGACAGAGACCACCTTACACAGATACGCAGTATTTT
13	TRBD1	TRBV5-6	NA	TRBJ1-2	CASNSGGNYGYTF	TGTGCCAGCAACTCAGGGGGCAACTATGGCTACACCTTC
17	NA	TRBV7-6	once	TRBJ1-6	CASSLVFCDRVSSPLHF	TGTGCCAGCAGCTTAGTATTTTGTGACCGTGTAAGTTCACCCCTCCACTTT
13	NA	TRBV3-1/TRBV3-2	NA	TRBJ1-2	CASSPSGPGGYTF	TGTGCCAGCAGCCCCTCGGGACCGGGCGGCTACACCTTC
15	TRBD2	TRBV6-2/TRBV6-3	NA	TRBJ2-1	CASSYGGLGQNEQFF	TGTGCCAGCAGTTACGGGGGACTAGGTCAAAATGAGCAGTTCTTC
13	TRBD1	TRBV10-3	NA	TRBJ2-7	CAISETGDYEQYF	TGTGCCATCAGTGAGACAGGGGACTACGAGCAGTACTTC
14	TRBD1	TRBV15	NA	TRBJ1-2	CATSLDRGAEGYTF	TGTGCCACCAGTCTGGACAGGGGGGCTGAGGGCTACACCTTC
19	TRBD2	TRBV20-1	NA	TRBJ2-1	CSASTGLAGGLSSYNEQFF	TGCAGTGCTAGTACGGGACTAGCGGGGGGCCTTAGCTCCTACAATGAGCAGTTCTTC
12	NA	TRBV15	NA	TRBJ1-2	CATSRDNYGYTF	TGTGCCACCAGCAGAGACAACTATGGCTACACCTTC
15	NA	TRBV6-5	NA	TRBJ2-5	CASRADRRWGETQYF	TGTGCCAGCAGAGCCGACAGGCGTTGGGGGGAGACCCAGTACTTC
12	TRBD1	TRBV5-4	NA	TRBJ1-1	CALQGANTEAFF	TGTGCTTTGCAGGGGGCAAACACTGAAGCTTTCTTT
16	NA	TRBV4-3	NA	TRBJ2-1	CASSQSSTASYNEQFF	TGCGCCAGCAGCCAGAGTTCGACAGCATCCTACAATGAGCAGTTCTTC
13	NA	TRBV9	NA	TRBJ1-2	CASSSTGHDGYTF	TGTGCCAGCAGCTCCACCGGGCACGATGGCTACACCTTC
15	NA	TRBV6-5	NA	TRBJ1-6	CASSYSGSYNSPLHF	TGTGCCAGCAGCTATTCCGGCTCCTATAATTCACCCCTCCACTTT
15	NA	TRBV5-4	NA	TRBJ2-2	CASSPRDRNTGELFF	TGTGCCAGCAGCCCCCGGGACCGAAACACCGGGGAGCTGTTTTTT
14	NA	TRBV18	NA	TRBJ2-7	CASSSDGRYYEQYF	TGTGCCAGCTCATCGGACGGGCGATACTACGAGCAGTACTTC
15	TRBD2	TRBV5-1	NA	TRBJ2-5	CASSLQRGPQETQYF	TGCGCCAGCAGCTTACAGCGGGGGCCACAAGAGACCCAGTACTTC
15	TRBD1	TRBV4-3	NA	TRBJ2-7	CASSPRGTGVYEQYF	TGCGCCAGCAGCCCCCGGGGGACAGGGGTCTACGAGCAGTACTTC
14	TRBD1	TRBV11-1	NA	TRBJ2-7	CASSSRDRGSEQYF	TGTGCCAGCAGCTCACGGGACAGAGGAAGCGAGCAGTACTTC
13	NA	TRBV24-1	NA	TRBJ1-5	CATSDGANQPQHF	TGTGCCACCAGTGATGGGGCCAATCAGCCCCAGCATTTT
17	TRBD2	TRBV4-3	NA	TRBJ2-7	CASSQALAGPLSYEQYF	TGCGCCAGCAGCCAAGCTCTAGCGGGGCCGCTCTCCTACGAGCAGTACTTC
14	NA	TRBV5-1	NA	TRBJ1-4	CASSLGSTNEKLFF	TGCGCCAGCAGCTTGGGGTCAACTAATGAAAAACTGTTTTTT
17	NA	TRBV11-2	NA	TRBJ2-7	CASSPRTPFIDLREQYF	TGTGCCAGCAGCCCCAGGACACCTTTTATCGACTTGAGGGAGCAGTACTTC
13	NA	TRBV19	NA	TRBJ1-2	CASSIGGTYGYTF	TGTGCCAGTAGTATAGGAGGTACCTATGGCTACACCTTC